This entry features one TCR beta chain sequence. The data were obtained in a study of technical replicates of blood from a few donors. Profiling relied on immunoSEQ multiplex PCR, and the TCRdb table lists in-frame clones only, not all of them. Of around 81,000 clones in the sample, more than 90% were seen once. CDR3 length: 15 residues. Germline V gene sequence: CDR1 MNHEY, CDR2 SMNVEV (reference sequence). V lost 5 bases to trimming and J lost 5 bases; unmatched junction nucleotides: 10. This receptor was obtained from a human donor in good health. The gene calls are TRBV27 and TRBJ2-7; 9 nucleotides line up with TRBD2. Sequences were obtained from T cells isolated from PBMCs. The CDR3 region has the DNA TGTGCCAGCAGTCCGAAGCGGGAGGTACTTAACGAGCAGTACTTC. It yields the protein CASSPKREVLNEQYF.